This record looks at one TCR beta chain sequence and its context. This CDR3 spans 16 amino acids. J gave up 9 bases and V 2 bases, and 13 bases lay outside the gene matches. Germline V gene sequence: CDR1 LNHDA, CDR2 SQIVND (reference sequence). The data were obtained in a study of blood T cell repertoires in COVID-19. The overall study: PBMCs, B-cell-depleted T cells, or T cells were the source of the cDNA or gDNA that made up the material.

Study processing details: Estimation of nucleated cell counts relied on the amplification of reference gene primers. Some clones are missing from TCRdb's copy, which holds only in-frame ones; the method was immunoSEQ multiplex PCR. Clonal size and the V and J genes are those of that table, whereas D and trimming came from the DNA. This table has about 200,000 clones, 65% to 85% appearing once. The sequence was obtained from a man aged 40-50 years who had recovered from COVID-19. V gene TRBV19 combines with J gene TRBJ1-2, with 9 bases aligning to TRBD1. Source material: PBMCs or T cells enriched from blood (not recorded which). The CDR3, as DNA: TGTGCCAGTAGTATAAGGGAAGCCGGGACAGGGAGAAGCTACACCTTC. This encodes CASSIREAGTGRSYTF.